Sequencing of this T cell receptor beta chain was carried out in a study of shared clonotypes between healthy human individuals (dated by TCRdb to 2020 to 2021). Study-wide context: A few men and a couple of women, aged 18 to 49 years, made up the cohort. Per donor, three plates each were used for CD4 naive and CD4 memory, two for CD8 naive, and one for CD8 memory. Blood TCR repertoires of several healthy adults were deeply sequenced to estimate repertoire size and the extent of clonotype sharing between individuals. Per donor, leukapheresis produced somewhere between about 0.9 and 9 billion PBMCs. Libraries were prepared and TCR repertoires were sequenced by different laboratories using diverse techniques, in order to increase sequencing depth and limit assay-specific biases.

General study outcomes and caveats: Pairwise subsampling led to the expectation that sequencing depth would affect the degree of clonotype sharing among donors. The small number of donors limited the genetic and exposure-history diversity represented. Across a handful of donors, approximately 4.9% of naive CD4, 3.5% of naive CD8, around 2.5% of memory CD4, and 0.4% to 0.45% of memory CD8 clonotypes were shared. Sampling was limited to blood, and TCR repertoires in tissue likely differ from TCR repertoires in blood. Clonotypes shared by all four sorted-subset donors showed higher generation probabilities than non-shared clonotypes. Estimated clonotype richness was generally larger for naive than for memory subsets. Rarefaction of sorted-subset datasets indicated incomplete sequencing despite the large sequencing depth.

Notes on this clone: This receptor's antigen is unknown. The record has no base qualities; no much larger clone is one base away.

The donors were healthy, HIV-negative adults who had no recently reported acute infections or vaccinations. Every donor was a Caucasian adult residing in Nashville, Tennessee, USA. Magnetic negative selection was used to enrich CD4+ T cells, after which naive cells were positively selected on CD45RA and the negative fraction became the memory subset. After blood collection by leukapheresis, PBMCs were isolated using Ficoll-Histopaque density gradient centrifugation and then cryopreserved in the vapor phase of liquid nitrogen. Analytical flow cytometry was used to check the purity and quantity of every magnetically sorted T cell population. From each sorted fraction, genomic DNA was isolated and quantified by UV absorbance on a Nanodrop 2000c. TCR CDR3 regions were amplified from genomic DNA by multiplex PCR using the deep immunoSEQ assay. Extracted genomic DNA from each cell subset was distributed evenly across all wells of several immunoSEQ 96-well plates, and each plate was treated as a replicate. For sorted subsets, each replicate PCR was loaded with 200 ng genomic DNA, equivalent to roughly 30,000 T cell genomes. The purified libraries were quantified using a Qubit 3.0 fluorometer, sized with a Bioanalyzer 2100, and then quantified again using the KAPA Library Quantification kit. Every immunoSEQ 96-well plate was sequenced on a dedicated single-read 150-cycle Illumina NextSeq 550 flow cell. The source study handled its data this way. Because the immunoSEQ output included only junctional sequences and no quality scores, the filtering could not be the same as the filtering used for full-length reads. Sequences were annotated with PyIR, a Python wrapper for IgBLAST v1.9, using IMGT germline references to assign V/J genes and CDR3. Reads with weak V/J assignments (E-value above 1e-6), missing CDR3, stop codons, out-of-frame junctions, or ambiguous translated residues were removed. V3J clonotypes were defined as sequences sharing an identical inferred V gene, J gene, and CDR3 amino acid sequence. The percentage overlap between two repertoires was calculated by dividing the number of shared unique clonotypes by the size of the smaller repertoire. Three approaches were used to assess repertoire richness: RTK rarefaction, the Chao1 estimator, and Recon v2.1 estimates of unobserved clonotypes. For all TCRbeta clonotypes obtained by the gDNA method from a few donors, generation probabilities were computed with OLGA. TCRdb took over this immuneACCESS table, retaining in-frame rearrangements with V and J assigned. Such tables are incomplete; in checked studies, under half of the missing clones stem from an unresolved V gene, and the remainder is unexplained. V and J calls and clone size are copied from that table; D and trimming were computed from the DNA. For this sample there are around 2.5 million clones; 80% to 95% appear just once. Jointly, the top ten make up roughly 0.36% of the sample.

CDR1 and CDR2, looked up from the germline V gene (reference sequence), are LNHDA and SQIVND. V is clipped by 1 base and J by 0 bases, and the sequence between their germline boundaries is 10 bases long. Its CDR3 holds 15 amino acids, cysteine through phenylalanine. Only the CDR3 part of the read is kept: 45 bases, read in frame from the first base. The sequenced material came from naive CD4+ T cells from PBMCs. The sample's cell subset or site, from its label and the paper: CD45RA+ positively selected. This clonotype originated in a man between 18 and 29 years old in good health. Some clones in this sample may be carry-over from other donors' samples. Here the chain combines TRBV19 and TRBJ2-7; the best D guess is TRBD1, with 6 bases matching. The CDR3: CASSIGQDSSYEQYF. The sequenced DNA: TGTGCCAGTAGTATAGGACAGGACAGCTCCTACGAGCAGTACTTC.